This TCR beta chain was captured by sequencing in a study of OX40 agonist ivuxolimab in advanced cancers. Study-level findings and limits: More expanded clones were found, on average, in CD8+ than in CD4+ T cells. Normalized expansion of T-cell clones was also low for some nonresponders.

CDR1 and CDR2 from the germline V gene are SGHDT and YYEEEE. The CDR3 totals 16 residues. V was pared by 0 bases and J by 8 bases, with 19 bases between. Repertoires were generated with immunoSEQ multiplex PCR, while TCRdb's copy carries only in-frame clones and drops some. The sample lists over 65,000 clones; more than 65% were seen once. This clone was found a few times. Its target is unknown. Sequencing was performed on CD4+ or CD8+ T cells sorted from blood, taken in a trial of the OX40 agonist ivuxolimab. This sequence originates from an adult with an advanced solid tumor such as melanoma, head and neck, liver or kidney cancer. This chain links TRBV5-6 with TRBJ2-3; possible D gene TRBD2, 5 bases. The CDR3 sequence is CASSLEFSERRVTQYF. In nucleotides, the CDR3 is TGTGCCAGCAGCTTGGAATTTTCCGAAAGGCGGGTTACGCAGTATTTT.